Listed below are T cell receptor beta chains from one sample, sequenced in a study of cytomegalovirus exposure and HLA in healthy donors. The data were produced by immunoSEQ multiplex PCR, yet TCRdb's version contains in-frame clones alone and is incomplete. The sample consists of 150,000 to 180,000 clones, around 70% of them appearing once. The sample consisted of PBMCs. These receptors all stem from a man aged 25 to 40 in good health and CMV-seronegative. CDR3s leave out the opening cysteine and the closing phenylalanine or tryptophan. The D gene is left open where the match is weak.

d_call j_call v_call cdr3_aa
TRBD1 TRBJ1-2 TRBV7-9 ASSLGPITGTGDGYT
TRBD1 TRBJ2-2 TRBV7-2 ASRRPGQGASGELF
NA TRBJ1-1 TRBV5-1 ASSLGYMGGEATEAF
NA TRBJ1-1 TRBV9 ASSVGAGRTEAF
NA TRBJ2-1 TRBV28 ASSALKEGSNEQF
NA TRBJ2-6 TRBV18 ASSSASAYGANVLT
NA TRBJ1-2 TRBV5-6 ASSLAFGALSNGYT
NA TRBJ1-1 TRBV29-1 SVVGLRVWMNTEAF
NA TRBJ2-2 TRBV7-3 ASSSLGSSNTGELF
TRBD1 TRBJ2-1 TRBV5-6 ASSLRTGDYNEQF
NA TRBJ2-7 TRBV7-9 SSSPPGGEQY
TRBD1 TRBJ1-1 TRBV5-4 ASSYPGQGVIGTEAF
NA TRBJ2-3 TRBV5-1 ASSSQGSPDTQY
NA TRBJ2-1 TRBV7-8 ASSPQAGSYNEQF
NA TRBJ2-2 TRBV7-6 ASSSSGELF
NA TRBJ2-7 TRBV28 ASSLQQFNREQY
TRBD2 TRBJ2-7 TRBV7-2 ASSLEAGGYEQY
TRBD1 TRBJ2-3 TRBV30 AWDPGTGKHRSGY
NA TRBJ1-5 TRBV2 ASSVGSGWNQPQH
NA TRBJ1-6 TRBV19 ASSATGLNSPLH
NA TRBJ1-6 TRBV30 AWSEQQNSPLH
TRBD1 TRBJ2-1 TRBV18 ASSPLQGAYNEQF
NA TRBJ2-3 TRBV9 ASSVRGGSTDTQY
NA TRBJ2-2 TRBV11-3 ASSSSGTNTGELF
TRBD1 TRBJ1-6 TRBV7-2 ASSPWGDSKYYNSPLN
TRBD2 TRBJ2-1 TRBV2 ASSEATSGGDEQF
TRBD1 TRBJ2-6 TRBV14 ASSQIGTGIGANVLT
NA TRBJ1-2 TRBV14 ASSQGVWGPGDYT
NA TRBJ2-1 TRBV4-2 ASSQSPGLGGQEQF